This entry lists 14 T cell receptor beta chains sequenced from one sample in a study of CD8+ T cells in alopecia areata. Treatment specified: oral pan-JAK inhibitor, 5-10 mg twice daily. Reverse transcription of extracted RNA yielded cDNA, which provided the sequencing template. The table came from immunoSEQ multiplex PCR; TCRdb's copy has only in-frame clones and leaves some out. The sample comprises around 120,000 clones, 53% of which are singletons, and roughly 0.45% rests with the top ten. Sample: CD4+ T cells sorted from blood, taken at week 4, from a patient treated with tofacitinib. The origin of the receptors is a human donor with alopecia areata.

V gene TRBV30 combines with J gene TRBJ2-1, with a weak D call TRBD2 (5 bases). The germline V gene has CDR1 GTSNPN and CDR2 SVGIG (reference sequence). This CDR3 has 16 amino acids. The ends were cut back, 5 bases at V and 0 bases at J, with 17 bases in the middle. The CDR3 loop reads CAWGHDTSNSYNEQFF. The CDR3 DNA follows: TGTGCCTGGGGTCACGATACTAGTAACTCCTACAATGAGCAGTTCTTC. The full variable domain, rest sourced from reference TRBV30 and TRBJ2-1, is SQTIHQWPATLVQPVGSPLSLECTVEGTSNPNLYWYRQAAGRGLQLLFYSVGIGQISSEVPQNLSASRPQDRQFILSSKKLLLSDSGFYLCAWGHDTSNSYNEQFFGPGTRLTVL.

The chain employs TRBV25-1 and TRBJ2-3; no firm D call. The CDR3 loop spans 16 amino acids. V was cut by 3 bases and J by 5 bases, with 18 bases left in between. CDR1 MGHDK and CDR2 SYGVNS come from the germline V gene. CDR3 in amino acids: CASSETGFRYLDTQYF. The CDR3 DNA is TGTGCCAGCAGTGAGACGGGCTTTAGATATCTAGATACGCAGTATTTT.

The rearrangement uses TRBV5-6 and TRBJ2-4, with D tentatively TRBD1 (7 bases). V shed 4 bases and J shed 6 bases, with 14 bases lying between them. This CDR3 has 14 amino acids. In germline, CDR1 is SGHDT, CDR2 YYEEEE. The DNA of the CDR3 is TGTGCCAGCAGCGCGGGACAGCCCCTAAACATTCAGTACTTC. Protein: CASSAGQPLNIQYF. Supplemented by reference TRBV5-6 and TRBJ2-4, the full variable domain reads DAGVTQSPTHLIKTRGQQVTLRCSPKSGHDTVSWYQQALGQGPQFIFQYYEEEERQRGNFPDRFSGHQFPNYSSELNVNALLLGDSALYLCASSAGQPLNIQYFGAGTRLSVL.

The chain employs TRBV6-5 and TRBJ1-2, with D unclear. V dropped 2 bases and J dropped 8 bases, with 15 bases sitting between them. The length of the CDR3 is 14 residues. Germline-derived CDR1 and CDR2 are MNHEY and SVGAGI. The CDR3 region has the DNA TGTGCCAGCAGTTACCAACATGGTCCTCGGGGCTACACCTTC. Protein sequence: CASSYQHGPRGYTF.

V is TRBV30 and J is TRBJ2-1; no clear D. The CDR3 contains 13 residues. Germline CDR1 reads GTSNPN; CDR2 reads SVGIG (reference sequence). V was cut by 0 bases and J by 5 bases, with 8 bases left in between. The DNA for the CDR3 is TGTGCCTGGAGTGTAGACCGGGACAATGAGCAGTTCTTC. This gives the protein CAWSVDRDNEQFF.

This chain connects TRBV7-2 to TRBJ2-3, with 10 bases aligning to TRBD1. The CDR3 is made up of 15 amino acids. Trimming cost V 4 bases and J 3 bases; bases outside gene matches: 4. The germline V gene has CDR1 SGHTA and CDR2 FQGNSA. This chain's CDR3 is CASSSRQGATDTQYF. For the CDR3, the DNA is TGTGCCAGCAGCTCCAGACAGGGGGCTACAGATACGCAGTATTTT.

This sequence joins TRBV29-1 and TRBJ1-1; D remains ambiguous. V was trimmed by 6 bases and J by 4 bases, leaving 12 bases between them. The CDR3 covers 12 residues. Germline values: CDR1 SQVTM, CDR2 ANQGSEA. CDR3 in amino acids: CSVRMAGTEAFF. In nucleotides, the CDR3 is TGCAGCGTCAGGATGGCCGGCACTGAAGCTTTCTTT.

V gene TRBV5-6 combines with J gene TRBJ1-1; D is unresolved. Germline V gives CDR1 SGHDT, CDR2 YYEEEE. The ends were cut back, 3 bases at V and 7 bases at J, with 13 bases in the middle. The CDR3 is 13 residues long. In DNA, the CDR3 is TGTGCCAGCAGCTCCGTAATGGGGATTGAAGCTTTCTTT. Protein product: CASSSVMGIEAFF.

V gene TRBV5-6 combines with J gene TRBJ2-3, with D perhaps TRBD1 or TRBD2 (5 bases each). Trimming removed 0 bases at V and 4 bases at J, with 9 bases between. Germline lookup yields CDR1 SGHDT and CDR2 YYEEEE. This CDR3 region has 14 residues. In DNA form, the CDR3 reads TGTGCCAGCAGCTTGGGAGGGGTCGCAGATACGCAGTATTTT. The encoded protein is CASSLGGVADTQYF.

V gene TRBV7-9 combines with J gene TRBJ2-3, with 7 bases fitting TRBD1. The CDR3 runs to 14 residues. The germline V gene encodes CDR1 SEHNR and CDR2 FQNEAQ (reference sequence). J lost 6 bases, V lost 3 bases, and 6 bases had no gene match. CDR3 DNA: TGTGCCAGCAGCTTGACAGGGCCCCGGGATACGCAGTATTTT. It is translated as CASSLTGPRDTQYF.

The chain links TRBV15 to TRBJ1-2; D is unresolved. This CDR3 is built from 14 residues. The germline V gene encodes CDR1 LNHNV and CDR2 YYDKDF (reference sequence). V dropped 0 bases and J dropped 1 base, with 6 bases sitting between them. The CDR3 loop is CATSRDSGNYGYTF. The CDR3 nucleotides read TGTGCCACCAGCAGAGATTCGGGTAACTATGGCTACACCTTC. Full variable domain (missing parts from reference TRBV15 and TRBJ1-2): DAMVIQNPRYQVTQFGKPVTLSCSQTLNHNVMYWYQQKSSQAPKLLFHYYDKDFNNEADTPDNFQSRRPNTSFCFLDIRSPGLGDTAMYLCATSRDSGNYGYTFGSGTRLTVV.

In its sample, this clone was seen a few times. The chain combines TRBV19 with TRBJ1-1; D perhaps matches TRBD1 (5 bases). Germline V gene data show CDR1 as LNHDA and CDR2 as SQIVND (reference sequence). This CDR3 is 16 amino acids long. The V and J ends lost 5 bases and 1 base respectively, with 17 bases between them. CDR3 in DNA: TGTGCCAGTAGTCCAATCGCGGCAGGGAAGAACACTGAAGCTTTCTTT. This codes for CASSPIAAGKNTEAFF. The full variable domain, rest sourced from reference TRBV19 and TRBJ1-1, is DGGITQSPKYLFRKEGQNVTLSCEQNLNHDAMYWYRQDPGQGLRLIYYSQIVNDFQKGDIAEGYSVSREKKESFPLTVTSAQKNPTAFYLCASSPIAAGKNTEAFFGQGTRLTVV.

The chain combines TRBV5-1 with TRBJ2-3; 7 bases align to TRBD1. CDR1 and CDR2 from the germline V gene are SGHRS and YFSETQ. The CDR3 totals 16 residues. V shed 4 bases, J shed 2 bases, and the junction held 10 bases outside the gene matches. The CDR3 region is CASSVLTGFDTDTQYF. Here the CDR3 DNA reads TGCGCCAGCAGCGTACTGACAGGGTTTGACACAGATACGCAGTATTTT.

The CDR3 DNA follows: TGCGCCAGTGGTAGCCCCTACCAGAACACCGGGGAGCTGTTTTTT. It specifies CASGSPYQNTGELFF. V is TRBV5-1 and J is TRBJ2-2; D unclear. V lost 8 bases and J lost 1, with 15 bases in between. Per germline, CDR1 SGHRS and CDR2 YFSETQ. The CDR3 is made up of 15 amino acids.